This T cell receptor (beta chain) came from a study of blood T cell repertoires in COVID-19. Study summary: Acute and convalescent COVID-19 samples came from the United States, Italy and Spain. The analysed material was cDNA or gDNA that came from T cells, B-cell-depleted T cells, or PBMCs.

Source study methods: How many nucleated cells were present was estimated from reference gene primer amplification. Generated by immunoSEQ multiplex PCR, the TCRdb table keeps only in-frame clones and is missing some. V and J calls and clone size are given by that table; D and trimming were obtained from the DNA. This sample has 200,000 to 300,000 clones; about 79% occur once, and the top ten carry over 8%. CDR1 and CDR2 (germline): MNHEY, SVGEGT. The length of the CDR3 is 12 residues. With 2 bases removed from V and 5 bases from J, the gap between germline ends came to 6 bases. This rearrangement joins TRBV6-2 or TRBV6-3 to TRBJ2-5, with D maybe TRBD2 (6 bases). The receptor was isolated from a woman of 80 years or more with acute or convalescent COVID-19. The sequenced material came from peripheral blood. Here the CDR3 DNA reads TGTGCCAGCAGTTACGCGGGGGAGACCCAGTACTTC. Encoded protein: CASSYAGETQYF.